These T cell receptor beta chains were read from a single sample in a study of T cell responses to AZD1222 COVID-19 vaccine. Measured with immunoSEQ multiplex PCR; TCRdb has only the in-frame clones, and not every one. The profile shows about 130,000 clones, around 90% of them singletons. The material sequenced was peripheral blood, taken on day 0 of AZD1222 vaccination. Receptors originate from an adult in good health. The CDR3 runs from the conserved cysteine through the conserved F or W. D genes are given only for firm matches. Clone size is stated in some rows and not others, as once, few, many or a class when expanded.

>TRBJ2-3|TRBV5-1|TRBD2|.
TGCGCCAGCAGCCCCGGGACTAGGGGGGATACGCAGTATTTT
CASSPGTRGDTQYF
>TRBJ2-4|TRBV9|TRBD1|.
TGTGCCAGCAGCGTCGGGACAGTCAAAAACATTCAGTACTTC
CASSVGTVKNIQYF
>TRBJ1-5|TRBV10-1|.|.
TGCGCCAGCAGTGAGAGCCTGATCAATCAGCCCCAGCATTTT
CASSESLINQPQHF
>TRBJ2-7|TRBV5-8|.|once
TGTGCCAGCGTCCGTCGGGTAGCCTCCTACGAGCAGTACTTC
CASVRRVASYEQYF
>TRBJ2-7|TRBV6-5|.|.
TGTGCCAGCAGTTCTGCGAGGGGGGCCACCGCCTACGAGCAGTACTTC
CASSSARGATAYEQYF
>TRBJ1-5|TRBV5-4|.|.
TGTGCCAGCAGCTTGGGTAGCAATCAGCCCCAGCATTTT
CASSLGSNQPQHF
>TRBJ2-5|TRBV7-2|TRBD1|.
TGTGCCAGCAGCAGCCTCCAGGGGGCGTGGGAGACCCAGTACTTC
CASSSLQGAWETQYF
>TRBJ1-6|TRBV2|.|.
TGTGCCAGCAGTTCTCAGGGGAGTAATTCACCCCTCCACTTT
CASSSQGSNSPLHF
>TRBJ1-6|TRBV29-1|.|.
TGCAGCGTTGCCGAGGACAGTGCGGGGTCACCCCTCCACTTT
CSVAEDSAGSPLHF
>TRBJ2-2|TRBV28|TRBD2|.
TGTGCCAGCACTAGCGGGGGGGCCTCTCCCGGGGAGCTGTTTTTT
CASTSGGASPGELFF
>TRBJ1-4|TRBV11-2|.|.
TGTGCCAGCAGCCCCGGGGCAGCAGCAACTAATGAAAAACTGTTTTTT
CASSPGAAATNEKLFF
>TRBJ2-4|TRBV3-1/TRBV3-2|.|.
TGTGCCAGCAGCCCCCGGACGGAACCGACTCCAGAAAACATTCAGTACTTC
CASSPRTEPTPENIQYF
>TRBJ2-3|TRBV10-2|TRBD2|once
TGCGCCAGCAGTGAGTATACTAGCGGGGAGGATACGCAGTATTTT
CASSEYTSGEDTQYF
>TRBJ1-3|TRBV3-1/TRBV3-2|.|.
TGTGCCAGCAGCCAAGTCGGACAAGGGTTTGGAAACACCATATATTTT
CASSQVGQGFGNTIYF
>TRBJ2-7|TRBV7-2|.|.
TGTGCCAGCAGCAAAAGACTAGGCCTCCAAACCGGCGAGCAGTACTTC
CASSKRLGLQTGEQYF
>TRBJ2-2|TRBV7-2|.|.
TGTGCCAGCAGCCCCTGGGTACCCGGGGAGCTGTTTTTT
CASSPWVPGELFF
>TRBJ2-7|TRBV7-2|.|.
TGTGCCAGCAGCGTCGCCTACGAGCAGTACTTC
CASSVAYEQYF
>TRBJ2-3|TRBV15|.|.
TGTGCCACCAGCAGAGTCGAGGGAATTGCAGATACGCAGTATTTT
CATSRVEGIADTQYF
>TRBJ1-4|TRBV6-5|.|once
TGTGCCAGCGGAGGCCAGGATGAAAAGCTGTTTTTT
CASGGQDEKLFF
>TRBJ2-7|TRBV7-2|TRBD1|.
TGTGCCAGCAGCCTAAGGACAGGCTCCTACGAGCAGTACTTC
CASSLRTGSYEQYF
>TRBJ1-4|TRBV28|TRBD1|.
TGTGCCAGCAGGAGGGACAGTAATGAAAAACTGTTTTTT
CASRRDSNEKLFF
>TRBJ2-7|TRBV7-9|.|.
TGTGCCAGCAGCTTAGTGAGGTACGAGCAGTACTTC
CASSLVRYEQYF
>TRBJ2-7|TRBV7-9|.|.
TGTGCCAGCAGCCCAGCTGGGTCCTACGAGCAGTACTTC
CASSPAGSYEQYF
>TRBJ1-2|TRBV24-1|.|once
TGTGCCACCAGTGATTATGGGAACAGGGATGGCTACACCTTC
CATSDYGNRDGYTF
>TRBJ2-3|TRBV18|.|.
TGTGCCAGCTCCGGAATCAGGGGTCCAGATACGCAGTATTTT
CASSGIRGPDTQYF
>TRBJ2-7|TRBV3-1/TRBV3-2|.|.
TGTGCCAGCAGCGCTCCGGGCTACGAGCAGTACTTC
CASSAPGYEQYF
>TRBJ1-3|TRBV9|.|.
TGTGCCAGCAGCGTAGGACAGGTCTTCTCTGGAAACACCATATATTTT
CASSVGQVFSGNTIYF
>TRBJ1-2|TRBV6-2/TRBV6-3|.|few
TGTGCCAGCAGTCCGCAGGGGAACTATGGCTACACCTTC
CASSPQGNYGYTF
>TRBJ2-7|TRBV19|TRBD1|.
TGTGCCAGTAGTGGGGGACAGGGACCCTACGAGCAGTACTTC
CASSGGQGPYEQYF
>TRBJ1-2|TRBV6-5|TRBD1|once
TGTGCCAGCACCGAGGTCACGACAGGGGTGGATGGCTACACCTTC
CASTEVTTGVDGYTF
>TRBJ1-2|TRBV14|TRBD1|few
TGTGCCAGCAGCCAAGTTTTACAGGGGGATGGCTACACCTTC
CASSQVLQGDGYTF
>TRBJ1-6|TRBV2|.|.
TGTGCCAGCAGTGAAGAGTCAGCCCATAATTCACCCCTCCACTTT
CASSEESAHNSPLHF
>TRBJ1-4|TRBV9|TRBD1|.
TGTGCCAGCAGCGTGGGTAGGGGGCGGGAAAAACTGTTTTTT
CASSVGRGREKLFF
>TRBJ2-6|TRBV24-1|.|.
TGTGCCACCAGTGCTGTGGGAACAGGTCTTTCCGGGGCCAACGTCCTGACTTTC
CATSAVGTGLSGANVLTF